These 14 T cell receptor beta chains originate from one sample sequenced in a study of graft-versus-host responses after intestinal transplantation. Sequencing was performed with immunoSEQ multiplex PCR; in TCRdb, only in-frame clones are kept and a portion is missing. The sample holds under 20,000 clones, 86% seen once. The material was PBMCs, obtained approximately 230 days after intestinal transplant. The receptors originated from a human patient who received an intestinal transplant, so some T cells may come from the graft donor.

V and J are TRBV2 and TRBJ1-2; D not certain. Germline V gives CDR1 SNHLY, CDR2 FYNNEI. The CDR3 runs 12 residues. Deletions cut 10 bases from V and 1 base from J, with 10 bases between. The CDR3 is CATRTDNYGYTF. CDR3 DNA sequence: TGTGCCACCAGGACCGATAACTATGGCTACACCTTC. Looking up the rest from reference TRBV2 and TRBJ1-2 gives the full variable domain: EPEVTQTPSHQVTQMGQEVILRCVPISNHLYFYWYRQILGQKVEFLVSFYNNEISEKSEIFDDQFSVERPDGSNFTLKIRSTKLEDSAMYFCATRTDNYGYTFGSGTRLTVV.

This rearrangement joins TRBV7-3 to TRBJ1-2; D remains unclear. The CDR3 has 15 residues. V lost 3 bases and J lost 2, with 13 bases in between. The germline gives CDR1 SGHTA, CDR2 FQGTGA. CDR3 nucleotide sequence: TGTGCCAGCAGCTTTTCCGGGCAAGGGAACTATGGCTACACCTTC. Its protein is CASSFSGQGNYGYTF.

This chain uses TRBV11-3 with TRBJ1-5; possibly TRBD1 for D (5 bases). The germline gives CDR1 SGHNT, CDR2 YENEEA. Between the trimmed V and J ends, which lost 5 bases and 5 bases, there was a span of 19 bases. The CDR3 runs 16 residues. Written as DNA, the CDR3 is TGTGCCAGCAGCAACCACAAAAGGGAAGGGGATCAGCCCCAGCATTTT. This gives the protein CASSNHKREGDQPQHF.

The CDR3 DNA sequence: TGTGCCAGCAGTTACGGGCTGTCCGAACGAGATACGCAGTATTTT. This translates into CASSYGLSERDTQYF. The chain has TRBV6-5 and TRBJ2-3; D ambiguous. CDR1 is MNHEY, CDR2 SVGAGI, per germline. Deletions cut 2 bases from V and 5 bases from J, with 14 bases between. There are 15 residues in the CDR3.

The chain joins TRBV2 to TRBJ2-7; perhaps TRBD1 as D (6 bases). The CDR3 contains 13 residues. Germline V gene lookup returns CDR1 SNHLY and CDR2 FYNNEI. V was pared by 6 bases and J by 6 bases, with 15 bases between. The CDR3 DNA follows: TGTGCCAGCAGGGGGGACACTACCGGCGAGCAGTACTTC. Translated, it gives CASRGDTTGEQYF.

The chain combines TRBV16 with TRBJ1-2, with 10 bases that match TRBD1. The length of the CDR3 is 18 residues. Germline-derived CDR1 and CDR2 are KGHSY and FQNENV. J was trimmed by 4 bases and V by 3 bases; bases with no gene match: 14. The CDR3 region is CASSHAVWDRGRSYGYTF. CDR3 bases: TGTGCCAGCAGCCACGCGGTCTGGGACAGGGGTAGAAGCTATGGCTACACCTTC.

This chain uses TRBV28 with TRBJ1-3; 7 bases line up with TRBD1. The length of the CDR3 is 17 residues. Trimming at V came to 4 bases and at J to 0 bases, leaving 9 bases not matched to a gene. The germline V gene has CDR1 MDHEN and CDR2 SYDVKM. CDR3 in DNA: TGTGCCAGCAGTTCGATACAGGGGTCACACTCTGGAAACACCATATATTTT. Its translation: CASSSIQGSHSGNTIYF. Looking up the rest from reference TRBV28 and TRBJ1-3 gives the full variable domain: DVKVTQSSRYLVKRTGEKVFLECVQDMDHENMFWYRQDPGLGLRLIYFSYDVKMKEKGDIPEGYSVSREKKERFSLILESASTNQTSMYLCASSSIQGSHSGNTIYFGEGSWLTVV.

V usage is TRBV4-1 and J usage is TRBJ1-2; D not certain. Germline V gives CDR1 MGHRA, CDR2 YSYEKL. Trimming cost V 1 base and J 5 bases, with 5 bases left between them. This CDR3 region has 12 residues. This chain's CDR3 is CASSQAEYGYTF. Written as DNA, the CDR3 is TGCGCCAGCAGCCAAGCGGAGTATGGCTACACCTTC.

The genes are TRBV6-5 and TRBJ2-7; 8 bases are a match to TRBD1. The CDR3 loop spans 15 amino acids. Unmatched junction bases numbered 10, after V lost 7 bases and J lost 2 bases. The germline V gene encodes CDR1 MNHEY and CDR2 SVGAGI. The CDR3, as DNA: TGTGCCAGCACTGGAGGATCAGGGGGCACCTACGAGCAGTACTTC. This encodes CASTGGSGGTYEQYF.

The gene calls are TRBV11-3 and TRBJ1-3, with D uncertain. The CDR3 runs 14 residues. CDR1 and CDR2 (germline): SGHNT, YENEEA. V lost 4 bases to trimming and J lost 9 bases, with 16 bases between them. The CDR3 loop is CASSSYIKPSTIYF. The CDR3 coding sequence is TGTGCCAGCAGCTCGTACATCAAGCCCTCCACCATATATTTT.

V is TRBV9 and J is TRBJ2-2; D is unclear. Germline V lookup: CDR1 SGDLS, CDR2 YYNGEE. The V gene lost 1 base and the J gene lost 10 bases, with 5 bases spanning the gap. The CDR3 consists of 11 residues. CDR3 residues: CASSVSPELFF. For the CDR3, the DNA is TGTGCCAGCAGCGTATCGCCGGAGCTGTTTTTT.

In DNA form, the CDR3 reads TGTGCCAGCAGTTACGGCGGGGCGAACACTGAAGCTTTCTTT. It yields the protein CASSYGGANTEAFF. The V call is TRBV6-5, the J call TRBJ1-1; D perhaps matches TRBD1 (5 bases). In germline, CDR1 is MNHEY, CDR2 SVGAGI. This CDR3 has 14 residues. V lost 2 bases to trimming and J lost 1 base, with 8 bases between them.

The chain recombines TRBV5-5 with TRBJ2-7, with D tentatively TRBD1 (6 bases). The V end was cut by 2 bases, the J end by 1 base, with 16 bases between. CDR3 size: 16 residues. Germline V gene data show CDR1 as SGHKS and CDR2 as YYEKEE (reference sequence). CDR3: CASSLGQGGASYEQYF. In nucleotides, the CDR3 is TGTGCCAGCAGCTTAGGACAAGGGGGAGCGTCCTACGAGCAGTACTTC.

The V gene is TRBV2, the J gene TRBJ2-7, with 7 bases aligning to TRBD2. CDR1 SNHLY and CDR2 FYNNEI come from the germline V gene. V lost 2 bases, J lost 7 bases, and 8 bases stayed unmatched. This CDR3 contains 14 residues. The CDR3 reads CASSELQAAGEQYF. CDR3 nucleotides: TGTGCCAGCAGTGAACTACAGGCAGCGGGGGAGCAGTACTTC.